This T cell receptor beta chain is from a study of blood T cell repertoires in COVID-19. Study-wide background: T cells, B-cell-depleted T cells, or PBMCs supplied cDNA or gDNA.

Everyone who took part was 18 to 89 years old, and they came from about two dozen US areas. Donors of Cohort 3 who recovered were those that had two negative PCRs, clearance, or symptom resolution. This CDR3 is built from 13 residues. The V end lost 5 bases, the J end lost 5 bases, and 12 bases lay between the germline ends. From germline, CDR1 is SEHNR and CDR2 FQNEAQ (reference sequence). Per the study methods: Reference gene primer amplification in the assay estimated nucleated cell counts. Here immunoSEQ multiplex PCR was the method, and the copy in TCRdb shows in-frame clones only, minus some. The V and J calls and clone size were taken over from that table, and D and trimming were inferred from the DNA. The sample yields under 300,000 clones, 80% to 90% seen once.

Sequenced: PBMCs or T cells enriched from blood (not recorded which). The chain uses TRBV7-9 and TRBJ1-1; unclear D gene. The origin of this receptor is a woman aged 18-29 years who had recovered from COVID-19. The CDR3 bases are TGTGCCAGCAGCCACGGGGTCGGTACTGAAGCTTTCTTT. Translation: CASSHGVGTEAFF.